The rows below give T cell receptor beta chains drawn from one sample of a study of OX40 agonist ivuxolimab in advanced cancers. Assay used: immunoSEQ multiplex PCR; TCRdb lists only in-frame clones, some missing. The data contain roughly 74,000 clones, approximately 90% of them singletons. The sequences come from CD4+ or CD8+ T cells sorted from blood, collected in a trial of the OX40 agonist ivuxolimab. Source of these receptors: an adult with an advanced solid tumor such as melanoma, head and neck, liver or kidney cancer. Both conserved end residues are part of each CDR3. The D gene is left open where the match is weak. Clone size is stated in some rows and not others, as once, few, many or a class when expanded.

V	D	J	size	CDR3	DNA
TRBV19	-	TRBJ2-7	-	CASSIDRSSYEQYF	TGTGCCAGTAGTATAGACCGGAGCTCCTACGAGCAGTACTTC
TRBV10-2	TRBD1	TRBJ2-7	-	CASSEPGQGYYEQYF	TGCGCCAGCAGTGAACCGGGACAGGGATACTACGAGCAGTACTTC
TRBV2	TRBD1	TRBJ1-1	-	CASSNTGGTEAFF	TGTGCCAGCAGTAACACAGGGGGCACTGAAGCTTTCTTT
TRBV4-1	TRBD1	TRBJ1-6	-	CASRVAGGNSPLHF	TGCGCCAGCAGGGTGGCAGGGGGAAATTCACCCCTCCACTTT
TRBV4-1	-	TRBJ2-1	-	CASSQDPWTGNEQFF	TGCGCCAGCAGCCAAGATCCTTGGACTGGGAATGAGCAGTTCTTC
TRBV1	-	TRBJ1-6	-	CTSSHRRGPRGRHSPLHF	TGCACCAGCAGCCATCGCCGGGGTCCCAGGGGAAGGCATTCACCCCTCCACTTT
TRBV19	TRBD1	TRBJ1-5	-	CASTTAGQGNQPQHF	TGTGCCAGTACCACAGCGGGACAGGGAAATCAGCCCCAGCATTTT
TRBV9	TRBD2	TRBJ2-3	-	CASSTSGGVADTQYF	TGTGCCAGCAGCACGAGCGGGGGGGTGGCGGATACGCAGTATTTT
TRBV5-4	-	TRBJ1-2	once	CAVTLGYGYTF	TGTGCCGTGACTTTAGGGTATGGCTACACCTTC
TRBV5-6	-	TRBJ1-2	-	CASKLVFGGYTF	TGTGCCAGTAAGCTTGTATTCGGCGGCTACACCTTC
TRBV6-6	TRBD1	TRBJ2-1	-	CASSYPGQGNEQFF	TGTGCCAGCAGTTACCCGGGACAGGGCAATGAGCAGTTCTTC
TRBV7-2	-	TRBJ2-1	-	CASSLAGPSHNEQFF	TGTGCCAGCAGCTTAGCGGGACCTTCCCACAATGAGCAGTTCTTC
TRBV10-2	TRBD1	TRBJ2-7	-	CASTGQGASYEQYF	TGCGCCAGCACGGGACAGGGGGCATCCTACGAGCAGTACTTC
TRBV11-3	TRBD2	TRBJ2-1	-	CASSFPTSSGGHNEQFF	TGTGCCAGCAGCTTCCCCACGAGTAGCGGGGGCCACAATGAGCAGTTCTTC
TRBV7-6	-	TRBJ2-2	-	CASSFHPGGRNTGELFF	TGTGCCAGCAGCTTCCACCCCGGGGGAAGGAACACCGGGGAGCTGTTTTTT
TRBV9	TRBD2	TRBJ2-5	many	CASSVAETSGGAEETQYF	TGTGCCAGCAGCGTAGCTGAGACTAGCGGGGGGGCGGAGGAGACCCAGTACTTC
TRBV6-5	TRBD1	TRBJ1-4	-	CASSYTGAANEKLFF	TGTGCCAGCAGTTACACAGGGGCGGCTAATGAAAAACTGTTTTTT
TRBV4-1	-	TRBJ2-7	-	CASSPDLYEQYF	TGCGCCAGCAGCCCGGATTTATACGAGCAGTACTTC
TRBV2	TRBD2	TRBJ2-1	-	CASSVLIAGGHEQFF	TGTGCCAGCAGTGTCTTGATAGCGGGGGGGCATGAGCAGTTCTTC
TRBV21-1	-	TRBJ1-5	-	CASSFIARTILQPQHF	TGTGCCAGCAGTTTCATAGCCCGCACAATTCTTCAGCCCCAGCATTTT
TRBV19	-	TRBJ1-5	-	CATWGPPNQPQHF	TGTGCCACCTGGGGGCCACCTAATCAGCCCCAGCATTTT
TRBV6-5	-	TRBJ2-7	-	CASSYSSIYEQYF	TGTGCCAGCAGTTACTCGAGCATTTACGAGCAGTACTTC
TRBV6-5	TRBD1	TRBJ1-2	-	CASSRQGLNYGYTF	TGTGCCAGCAGCCGACAGGGTCTTAACTATGGCTACACCTTC
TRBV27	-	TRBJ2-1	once	CASSLSVRNEQFF	TGTGCCAGCAGTTTATCAGTCCGAAATGAGCAGTTCTTC
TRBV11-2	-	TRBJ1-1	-	CASSAYPSYGNTEAFF	TGTGCCAGCAGCGCCTACCCTAGCTACGGGAACACTGAAGCTTTCTTT
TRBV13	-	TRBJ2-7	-	CASSPRDLWPYEQYF	TGTGCCAGCAGCCCTCGGGATCTTTGGCCCTACGAGCAGTACTTC
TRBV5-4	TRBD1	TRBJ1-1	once	CASSVTGGRTEAFF	TGTGCCAGCAGCGTGACAGGGGGTCGCACTGAAGCTTTCTTT
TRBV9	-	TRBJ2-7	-	CASSVRPGNYEQYF	TGTGCCAGCAGCGTCCGACCGGGAAACTACGAGCAGTACTTC
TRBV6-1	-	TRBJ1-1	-	CASSAGTEAFF	TGTGCCAGCAGTGCAGGGACTGAAGCTTTCTTT
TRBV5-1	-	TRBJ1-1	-	CASSLVERDEAFF	TGCGCCAGCAGCTTGGTCGAGAGGGATGAAGCTTTCTTT
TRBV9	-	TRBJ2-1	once	CASNPPGDSYNEQFF	TGTGCCAGCAACCCCCCGGGGGACTCCTACAATGAGCAGTTCTTC
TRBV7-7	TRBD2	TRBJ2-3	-	CAIALAPSTDTQYF	TGTGCTATCGCACTAGCGCCTAGCACAGATACGCAGTATTTT
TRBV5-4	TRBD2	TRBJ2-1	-	CASSPRTSRNNEQFF	TGTGCCAGCAGCCCTAGGACTAGCCGGAACAATGAGCAGTTCTTC
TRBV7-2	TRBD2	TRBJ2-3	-	CASSFSGGSDTQYF	TGTGCCAGCAGCTTTAGCGGGGGGTCAGATACGCAGTATTTT
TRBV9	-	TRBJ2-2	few	CASSVNPGTGELFF	TGTGCCAGCAGCGTAAACCCAGGGACCGGGGAGCTGTTTTTT
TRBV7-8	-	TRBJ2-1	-	CASSLARLSGAGEQFF	TGTGCCAGCAGCTTAGCACGTCTCTCAGGGGCAGGTGAGCAGTTCTTC
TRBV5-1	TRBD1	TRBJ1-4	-	CASSSTTGGDEKLFF	TGCGCCAGCAGCTCCACAACAGGGGGCGATGAAAAACTGTTTTTT
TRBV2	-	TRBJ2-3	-	CASSGTVRTDTQYF	TGTGCCAGCAGTGGGACAGTTCGCACAGATACGCAGTATTTT
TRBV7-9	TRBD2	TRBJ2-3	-	CASSSGLATDTQYF	TGTGCCAGCAGCTCCGGACTAGCCACAGATACGCAGTATTTT
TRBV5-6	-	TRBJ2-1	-	CASRGWGSYNEQFF	TGTGCCAGCCGGGGATGGGGCTCCTACAATGAGCAGTTCTTC
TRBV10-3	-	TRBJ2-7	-	CAISGGTAYEQYF	TGTGCCATCAGTGGGGGCACGGCCTACGAGCAGTACTTC
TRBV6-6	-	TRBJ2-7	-	CASSPWQSVYEQYF	TGTGCCAGCAGCCCCTGGCAGTCCGTTTACGAGCAGTACTTC